This is a list of T cell receptor beta chains from one sample in a study of early T cells in non-severe SARS-CoV-2 infection. TCRdb analysed the 5' RACE reads with MiXCR anew, one entry per CDR3 protein. The repertoire holds around 89,000 distinct CDR3 sequences, with roughly 14% as singletons. The material sequenced was whole blood. These receptor sequences come from an adult who was a healthcare worker with PCR-confirmed SARS-CoV-2 infection or an uninfected control (not recorded which). CDR3s include the opening cysteine and the closing phenylalanine or tryptophan. Fields, in order: clone size, V gene, J gene, D gene, CDR3 DNA, CDR3 protein. The D gene is left open where the match is weak. Clone size appears in some rows only: once, few, many, or a class for an expanded clone.

few	TRBV27	TRBJ1-5	NA	TGTGCCAGCAGTTTAACGGGCCGCACCCCTCAGCCCCAGCATTTT	CASSLTGRTPQPQHF
NA	TRBV2	TRBJ1-1	NA	TGTGCCAGCAGTCGGACCTACGATATGAACACTGAAGCTTTCTTT	CASSRTYDMNTEAFF
few	TRBV6-1	TRBJ1-5	NA	TGTGCCAGCAGTGATGGCCCCGGCGGTCAGCCCCAGCATTTT	CASSDGPGGQPQHF
NA	TRBV3-1	TRBJ1-6	TRBD1	TGTGCCAGCAGCCAAGGACAGGGGGAGAGTTCACCCCTCCACTTT	CASSQGQGESSPLHF
many	TRBV7-9	TRBJ1-6	NA	TGTGCCAGCAGCGAATACAGGGAGATGGGTTCACCCCTCCACTTT	CASSEYREMGSPLHF
NA	TRBV27	TRBJ1-6	TRBD1	TGTGCCAGCAGAAGGGGAAACGGGTGGACAGGGGATGATTCACCCCTCCACTTT	CASRRGNGWTGDDSPLHF
NA	TRBV7-9	TRBJ1-3	TRBD1	TGTGCCAGCAGCTTGGGACAGCCGTCCTCTGGAAACACCATATATTTT	CASSLGQPSSGNTIYF
NA	TRBV20-1	TRBJ2-5	NA	TGCAGTGCTAACCCGAGGGGCTGGAGTCAGACCCAGTACTTC	CSANPRGWSQTQYF
NA	TRBV12-5	TRBJ1-5	NA	TGTGCTAGTGGTCCCCCGAATCAGCCCCAGCATTTT	CASGPPNQPQHF
medium-sized	TRBV20-1	TRBJ2-3	TRBD2	TGCAGTGCTATGGGGCGATATGACGGGGGGGTCGACCGGCACTCTTTAAGCACAGATACGCAGTATTTT	CSAMGRYDGGVDRHSLSTDTQYF
many	TRBV20-1	TRBJ2-1	TRBD2	TGCAGTGCTAGAGAATCCGTCCTAGCGGGGATCTCCTACAATGAGCAGTTCTTC	CSARESVLAGISYNEQFF
NA	TRBV11-2	TRBJ2-1	NA	TGTGCCAGCAGCTCTATAGGCGGGACATACAATGAGCAGTTCTTC	CASSSIGGTYNEQFF
few	TRBV11-2	TRBJ2-5	TRBD1	TGTGCCAGCAGCCGGACAGGGGAAGAGACCCAGTACTTC	CASSRTGEETQYF
few	TRBV18	TRBJ2-5	NA	TGTGCCAGCTCACCACCGAGTGCCAAGACCCAGTACTTC	CASSPPSAKTQYF
few	TRBV24-1	TRBJ2-3	TRBD1	TGTGCCACCAGTGATTTGCCGGGACAGGGGAAGGTTGATACGCAGTATTTT	CATSDLPGQGKVDTQYF
many	TRBV18	TRBJ1-1	NA	TGTGCCAGCTCATCTAGTGAGGATAGGAACACTGAAGCTTTCTTT	CASSSSEDRNTEAFF